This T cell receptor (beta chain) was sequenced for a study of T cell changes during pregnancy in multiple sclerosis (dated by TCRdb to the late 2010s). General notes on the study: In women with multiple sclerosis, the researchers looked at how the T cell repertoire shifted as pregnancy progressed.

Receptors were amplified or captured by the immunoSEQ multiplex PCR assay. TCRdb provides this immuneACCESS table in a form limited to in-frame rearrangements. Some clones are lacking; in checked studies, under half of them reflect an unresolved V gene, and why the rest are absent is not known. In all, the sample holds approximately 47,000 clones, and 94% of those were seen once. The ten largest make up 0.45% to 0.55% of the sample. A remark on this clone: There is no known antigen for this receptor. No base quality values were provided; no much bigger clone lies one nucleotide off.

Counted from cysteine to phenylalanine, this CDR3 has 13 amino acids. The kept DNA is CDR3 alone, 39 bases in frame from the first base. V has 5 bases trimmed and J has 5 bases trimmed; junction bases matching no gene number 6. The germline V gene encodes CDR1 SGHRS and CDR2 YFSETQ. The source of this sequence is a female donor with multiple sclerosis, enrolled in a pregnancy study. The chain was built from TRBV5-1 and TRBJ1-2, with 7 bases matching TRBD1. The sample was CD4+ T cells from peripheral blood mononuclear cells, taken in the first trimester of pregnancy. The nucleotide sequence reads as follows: TGCGCCAGCAGATCGACAGGGAAGTATGGCTACACCTTC. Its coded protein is CASRSTGKYGYTF.